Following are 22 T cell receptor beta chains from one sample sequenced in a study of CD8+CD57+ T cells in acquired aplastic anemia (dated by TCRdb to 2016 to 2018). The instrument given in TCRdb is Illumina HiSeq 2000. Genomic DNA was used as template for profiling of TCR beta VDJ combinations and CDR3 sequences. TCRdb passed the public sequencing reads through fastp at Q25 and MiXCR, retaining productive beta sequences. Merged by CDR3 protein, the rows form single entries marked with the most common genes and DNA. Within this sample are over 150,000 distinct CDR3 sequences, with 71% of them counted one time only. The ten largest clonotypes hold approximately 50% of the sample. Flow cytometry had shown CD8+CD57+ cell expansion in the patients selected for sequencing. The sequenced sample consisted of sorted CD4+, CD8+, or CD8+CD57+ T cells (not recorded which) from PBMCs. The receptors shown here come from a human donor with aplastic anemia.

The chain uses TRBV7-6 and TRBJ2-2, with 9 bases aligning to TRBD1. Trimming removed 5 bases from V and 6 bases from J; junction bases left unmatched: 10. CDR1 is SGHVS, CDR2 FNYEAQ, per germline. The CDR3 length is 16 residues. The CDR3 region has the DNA TGTGCCAGCAGCCCAGGGACAGGGCGTTCATCCGGGGAGCTGTTTTTT. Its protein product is CASSPGTGRSSGELFF.

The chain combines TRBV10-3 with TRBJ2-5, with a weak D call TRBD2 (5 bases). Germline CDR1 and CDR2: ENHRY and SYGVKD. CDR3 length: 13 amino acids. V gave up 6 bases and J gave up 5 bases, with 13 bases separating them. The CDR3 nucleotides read TGTGCCATCAGCTTGAGGGAGAAGGAGACCCAGTACTTC. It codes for CAISLREKETQYF.

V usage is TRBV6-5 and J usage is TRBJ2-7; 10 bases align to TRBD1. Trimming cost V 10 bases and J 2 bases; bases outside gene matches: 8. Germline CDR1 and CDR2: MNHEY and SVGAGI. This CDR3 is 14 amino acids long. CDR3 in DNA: TGTGCCAACGAAATGGACAGGGGGACCTACGAGCAGTACTTC. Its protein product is CANEMDRGTYEQYF.

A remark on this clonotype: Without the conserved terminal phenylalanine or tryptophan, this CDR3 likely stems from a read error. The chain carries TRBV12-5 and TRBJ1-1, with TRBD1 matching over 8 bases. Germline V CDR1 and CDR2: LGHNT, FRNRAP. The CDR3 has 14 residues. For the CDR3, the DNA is TGTGCCAGCAGTTTATCAGGGGGCTACACTGAAGCTTTCCTT. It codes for CASSLSGGYTEAFL.

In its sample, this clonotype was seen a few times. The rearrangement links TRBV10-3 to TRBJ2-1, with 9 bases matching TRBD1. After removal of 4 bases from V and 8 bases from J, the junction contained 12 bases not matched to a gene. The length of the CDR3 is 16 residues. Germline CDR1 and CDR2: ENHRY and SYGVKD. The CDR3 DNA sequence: TGTGCCATCAGTGCCGACGTCCGGGGGACAGGGTATGAGCAGTTCTTC. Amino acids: CAISADVRGTGYEQFF.

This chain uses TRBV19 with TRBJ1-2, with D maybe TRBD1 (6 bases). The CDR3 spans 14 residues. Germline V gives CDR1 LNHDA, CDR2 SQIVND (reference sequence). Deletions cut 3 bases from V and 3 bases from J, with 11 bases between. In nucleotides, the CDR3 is TGTGCCAGTAGTATGCGGCAGGGGTACTATGGCTACACCTTC. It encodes CASSMRQGYYGYTF.

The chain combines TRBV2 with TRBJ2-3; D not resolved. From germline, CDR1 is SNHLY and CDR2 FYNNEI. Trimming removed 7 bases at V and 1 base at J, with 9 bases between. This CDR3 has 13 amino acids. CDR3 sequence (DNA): TGTGCCAGCACACCTGGAGGCACAGATACGCAGTATTTT. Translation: CASTPGGTDTQYF.

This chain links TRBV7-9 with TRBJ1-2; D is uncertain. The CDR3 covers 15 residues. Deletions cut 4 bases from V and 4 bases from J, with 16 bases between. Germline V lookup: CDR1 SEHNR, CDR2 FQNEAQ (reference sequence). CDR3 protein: CASSSEVGSVYGYTF. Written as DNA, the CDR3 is TGTGCCAGCAGCTCGGAGGTAGGGTCAGTCTATGGCTACACCTTC.

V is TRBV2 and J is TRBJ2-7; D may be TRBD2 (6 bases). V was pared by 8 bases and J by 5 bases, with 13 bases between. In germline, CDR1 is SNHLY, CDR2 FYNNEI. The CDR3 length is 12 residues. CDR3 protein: CASRGGYDEQYF. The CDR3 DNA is TGTGCCAGCCGTGGGGGGTACGACGAGCAGTACTTC. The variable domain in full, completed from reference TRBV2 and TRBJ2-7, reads EPEVTQTPSHQVTQMGQEVILRCVPISNHLYFYWYRQILGQKVEFLVSFYNNEISEKSEIFDDQFSVERPDGSNFTLKIRSTKLEDSAMYFCASRGGYDEQYFGPGTRLTVT.

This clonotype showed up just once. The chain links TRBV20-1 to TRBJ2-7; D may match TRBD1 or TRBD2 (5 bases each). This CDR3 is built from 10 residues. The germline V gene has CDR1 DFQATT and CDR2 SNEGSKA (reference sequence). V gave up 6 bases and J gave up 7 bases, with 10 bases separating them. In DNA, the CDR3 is TGCAGTGCCCGGGGCGGGGAGCAGTACTTC. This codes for CSARGGEQYF.

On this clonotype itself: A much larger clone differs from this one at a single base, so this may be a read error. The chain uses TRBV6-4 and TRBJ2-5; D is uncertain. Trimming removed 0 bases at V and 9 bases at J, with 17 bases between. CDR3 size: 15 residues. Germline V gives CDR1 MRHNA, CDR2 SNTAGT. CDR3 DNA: TGTGCCAGCAGTGACTCGAAGCGTAGCCTCCTGGCCCAGTACTTC. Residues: CASSDSKRSLLAQYF.

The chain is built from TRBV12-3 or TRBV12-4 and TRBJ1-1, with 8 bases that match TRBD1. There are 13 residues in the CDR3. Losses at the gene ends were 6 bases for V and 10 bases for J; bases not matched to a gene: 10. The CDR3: CASSAGTGGVAFF. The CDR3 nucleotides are TGTGCCAGCAGCGCTGGGACAGGAGGGGTAGCTTTCTTT.

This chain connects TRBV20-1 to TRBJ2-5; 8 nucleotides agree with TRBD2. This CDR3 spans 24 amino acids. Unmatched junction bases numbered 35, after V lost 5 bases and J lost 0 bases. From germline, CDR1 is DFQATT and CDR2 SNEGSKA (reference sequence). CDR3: CSAQPEVRATAGELGSGDQETQYF. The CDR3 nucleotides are TGCAGTGCTCAGCCCGAGGTGAGGGCCACCGCCGGGGAGCTGGGTAGCGGGGACCAAGAGACCCAGTACTTC.

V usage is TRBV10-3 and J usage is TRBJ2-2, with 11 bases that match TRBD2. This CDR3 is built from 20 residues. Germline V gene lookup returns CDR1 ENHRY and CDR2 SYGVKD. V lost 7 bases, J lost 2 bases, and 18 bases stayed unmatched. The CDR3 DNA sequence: TGTGCCATCACCAGCAGGGGTATCCTAGCGGGGGGAGATAACACCGGGGAGCTGTTTTTT. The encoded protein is CAITSRGILAGGDNTGELFF.

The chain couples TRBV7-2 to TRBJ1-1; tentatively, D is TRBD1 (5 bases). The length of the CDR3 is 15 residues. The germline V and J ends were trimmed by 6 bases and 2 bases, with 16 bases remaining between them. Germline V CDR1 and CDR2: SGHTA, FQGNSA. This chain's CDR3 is CASRLGVSRNTEAFF. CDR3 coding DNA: TGTGCCAGCAGGCTGGGGGTCAGCCGTAACACTGAAGCTTTCTTT.

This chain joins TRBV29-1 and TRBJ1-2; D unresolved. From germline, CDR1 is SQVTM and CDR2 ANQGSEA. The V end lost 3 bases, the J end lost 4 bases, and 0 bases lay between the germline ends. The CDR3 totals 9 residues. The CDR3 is CSVDYGYTF. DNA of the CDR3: TGCAGCGTTGACTATGGCTACACCTTC.

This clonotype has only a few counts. CDR3 coding DNA: TGTGCCAGCAGCTTACAGGCAGGAGAGTACGAGCAGTACTTC. As protein: CASSLQAGEYEQYF. V gene TRBV7-2 combines with J gene TRBJ2-7; no reliable D call. Germline V lookup: CDR1 SGHTA, CDR2 FQGNSA. V lost 2 bases, J lost 4 bases, and 12 bases lay in between. CDR3 length equals 14 residues.

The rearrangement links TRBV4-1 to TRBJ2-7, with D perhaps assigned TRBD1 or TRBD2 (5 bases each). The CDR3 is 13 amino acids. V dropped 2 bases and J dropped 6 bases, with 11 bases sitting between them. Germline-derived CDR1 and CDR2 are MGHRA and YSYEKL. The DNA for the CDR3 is TGCGCCAGCAGCCAATTGGGGGTGGGCGAGCAGTACTTC. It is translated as CASSQLGVGEQYF.

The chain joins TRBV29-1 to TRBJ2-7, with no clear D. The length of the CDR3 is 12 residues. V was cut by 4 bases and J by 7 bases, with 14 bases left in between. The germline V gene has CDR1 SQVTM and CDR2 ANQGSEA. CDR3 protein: CSVAPKRREQYF. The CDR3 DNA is TGCAGCGTTGCCCCTAAGAGGCGGGAGCAGTACTTC.

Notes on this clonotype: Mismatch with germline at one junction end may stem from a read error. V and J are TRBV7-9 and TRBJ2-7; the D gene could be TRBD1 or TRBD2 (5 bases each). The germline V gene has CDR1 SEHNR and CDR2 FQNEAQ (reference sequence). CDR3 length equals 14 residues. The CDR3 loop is CASSTSGQAYEQYF. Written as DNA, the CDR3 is TGCGCCAGCAGCACGTCGGGGCAGGCCTACGAGCAGTACTTC.

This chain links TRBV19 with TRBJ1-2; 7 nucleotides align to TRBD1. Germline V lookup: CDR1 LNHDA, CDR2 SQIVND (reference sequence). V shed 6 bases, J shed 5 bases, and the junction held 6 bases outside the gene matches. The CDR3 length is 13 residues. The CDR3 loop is CASRGTVAYGYTF. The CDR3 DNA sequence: TGTGCCAGTAGAGGGACAGTAGCATATGGCTACACCTTC.

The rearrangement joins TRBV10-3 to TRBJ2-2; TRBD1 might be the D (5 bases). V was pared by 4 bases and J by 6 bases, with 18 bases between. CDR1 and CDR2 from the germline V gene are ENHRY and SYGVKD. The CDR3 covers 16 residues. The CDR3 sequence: CAISVDSGKHPGELFF. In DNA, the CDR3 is TGTGCCATCAGTGTTGATTCAGGGAAACACCCCGGGGAGCTGTTTTTT.